These 21 T cell receptor beta chains share one sample of origin, sequenced in a study of technical replicates of blood from several donors. Profiling relied on immunoSEQ multiplex PCR, and the TCRdb table lists in-frame clones only, not all of them. The sample holds about 83,000 clones; 96% are singletons and the top ten take about 0.31%. Sequencing was carried out using T cells isolated from PBMCs. These receptors came from a human donor in good health.

The V and J genes are TRBV29-1 and TRBJ2-1, with 9 bases identical to TRBD2. Germline V gives CDR1 SQVTM, CDR2 ANQGSEA. This CDR3 spans 13 amino acids. V trimming: 5 bases; J trimming: 9 bases; junction bases outside the gene matches: 8. CDR3 DNA sequence: TGCAGCGTTAGAATAGCGGGAGTCCCTGAGCAGTTCTTC. Encoded protein: CSVRIAGVPEQFF.

This chain uses TRBV14 with TRBJ2-1; 8 bases map to TRBD2. CDR3 length: 13 residues. V dropped 4 bases and J dropped 13; count of bases not matched to a gene: 9. Germline-derived CDR1 and CDR2 are SGHDN and FVKESK. The CDR3 DNA reads as TGTGCCAGCAGCCCAGGACTAGCTCTTATTCAGTTCTTC. This codes for CASSPGLALIQFF.

The chain recombines TRBV10-3 with TRBJ1-2; 10 bases map to TRBD1. V trimming: 7 bases; J trimming: 6 bases; junction bases outside the gene matches: 8. There are 14 residues in the CDR3. CDR1 ENHRY and CDR2 SYGVKD come from the germline V gene. Written as DNA, the CDR3 is TGTGCCATCACCGGACAGGGGGAAGTAAATGGCTACACCTTC. Amino acid sequence: CAITGQGEVNGYTF.

The V call is TRBV5-1, the J call TRBJ2-7; no reliable D call. V gave up 4 bases and J gave up 3 bases, with 11 bases separating them. The CDR3 covers 13 residues. Germline assignment: CDR1 SGHRS and CDR2 YFSETQ. The CDR3 DNA reads as TGCGCCAGCAGCCCGGTACCAGGCTACGAGCAGTACTTC. Its translation: CASSPVPGYEQYF.

The table lists this clone with a few counts. This chain connects TRBV2 to TRBJ1-1; D may be TRBD1 (6 bases). V lost 6 bases to trimming and J lost 6 bases, with 8 bases between them. Germline CDR1 and CDR2: SNHLY and FYNNEI. There are 11 residues in the CDR3. The CDR3 DNA sequence: TGTGCCAGCAGCAGGGGTCCTGAAGCTTTCTTT. It yields the protein CASSRGPEAFF.

The gene calls are TRBV7-9 and TRBJ2-3; 9 bases are a match to TRBD2. After removal of 5 bases from V and 6 bases from J, the junction contained 9 bases not matched to a gene. Germline assignment: CDR1 SEHNR and CDR2 FQNEAQ (reference sequence). The CDR3 sequence is 15 residues long. The chain's CDR3 is CASSPSGTTGDTQYF. CDR3 in DNA: TGTGCCAGCAGCCCTAGCGGGACCACCGGTGATACGCAGTATTTT.

This sequence joins TRBV4-2 and TRBJ1-2; 7 bases align to TRBD1. In germline, CDR1 is LGHNA, CDR2 YNFKEQ. The CDR3 contains 14 residues. V lost 4 bases, J lost 4 bases, and 6 bases stayed unmatched. The CDR3 region is CASSPPGQSYGYTF. In DNA form, the CDR3 reads TGTGCCAGCAGCCCCCCGGGACAGTCCTATGGCTACACCTTC.

The rearrangement uses TRBV14 and TRBJ2-1; TRBD2 aligns across 11 bases. Germline V gene sequence: CDR1 SGHDN, CDR2 FVKESK. The junction had 12 bases not matched to a gene; V was cut back by 5 bases and J by 12 bases. The CDR3 has 15 residues. As DNA, the CDR3 is TGTGCCAGCAGCATCCAACTAGCGGGAGAGGGCAGGCAGTTCTTC. Translating it yields CASSIQLAGEGRQFF.

The chain has TRBV29-1 and TRBJ1-2, with D possibly matching TRBD1 (5 bases). Germline CDR1 reads SQVTM; CDR2 reads ANQGSEA. V dropped 4 bases and J dropped 7 bases, with 25 bases sitting between them. The CDR3 covers 16 residues. This chain's CDR3 is CSVVVQGTFSFSGYTF. DNA for the CDR3: TGCAGCGTTGTGGTGCAGGGTACTTTTTCTTTTAGTGGCTACACCTTC.

The genes are TRBV13 and TRBJ2-1; TRBD2 agrees at 8 bases. In germline, CDR1 is PRHDT, CDR2 FYEKMQ (reference sequence). The CDR3 is made up of 15 amino acids. J was trimmed by 2 bases and V by 4 bases; bases with no gene match: 4. For the CDR3, the DNA is TGTGCCAGCAGCTCGACTAGCGCGACCTACAATGAGCAGTTCTTC. It codes for CASSSTSATYNEQFF.

V is TRBV18 and J is TRBJ2-6; TRBD1 is a possible D gene (6 bases). Germline values: CDR1 KGHSH, CDR2 LQKENI. Trimming removed 3 bases at V and 3 bases at J, with 9 bases between. The CDR3 covers 15 residues. The CDR3 loop reads CASSPDSGGANVLTF. CDR3 nucleotide sequence: TGTGCCAGCTCACCGGACAGTGGTGGGGCCAACGTCCTGACTTTC.

This clone was recorded once. The chain is built from TRBV27 and TRBJ2-1, with D perhaps TRBD2 (6 bases). The CDR3 totals 16 residues. The germline gives CDR1 MNHEY, CDR2 SMNVEV (reference sequence). The V end lost 8 bases, the J end lost 4 bases, and 21 bases lay between the germline ends. DNA for the CDR3: TGTGCCAGCTCTTTAGCGGATCCCCGGCCATACAATGAGCAGTTCTTC. This sequence encodes CASSLADPRPYNEQFF.

The chain is built from TRBV5-1 and TRBJ2-7; 7 nucleotides line up with TRBD1. J was trimmed by 6 bases and V by 4 bases; bases with no gene match: 16. The CDR3 has 16 amino acids. CDR1 and CDR2 from the germline V gene are SGHRS and YFSETQ. In DNA, the CDR3 is TGCGCCAGCAGCCCACAGGGGTTGACAGGTCCATCCGAGCAGTACTTC. Protein: CASSPQGLTGPSEQYF. The full variable domain, in which reference TRBV5-1 and TRBJ2-7 provide the parts outside the CDR3, is KAGVTQTPRYLIKTRGQQVTLSCSPISGHRSVSWYQQTPGQGLQFLFEYFSETQRNKGNFPGRFSGRQFSNSRSEMNVSTLELGDSALYLCASSPQGLTGPSEQYFGPGTRLTVT.

The V gene is TRBV4-2, the J gene TRBJ2-7; 9 nucleotides align to TRBD2. CDR3 length: 16 residues. Germline loops: CDR1 LGHNA, CDR2 YNFKEQ. Unmatched junction bases numbered 9, after V lost 1 base and J lost 5 bases. As DNA, the CDR3 is TGTGCCAGCAGCCAAGTTGGGCTAGCGGGACGAGACGAGCAGTACTTC. As protein: CASSQVGLAGRDEQYF.

The chain is built from TRBV9 and TRBJ1-4, with TRBD1 matching 12 bases. CDR3 length: 16 residues. J lost 7 bases, V lost 4 bases, and 8 bases had no gene match. CDR1 SGDLS and CDR2 YYNGEE come from the germline V gene. The CDR3 loop is CASSSRRGQGAEKLFF. CDR3 in DNA: TGTGCCAGCAGCTCCCGAAGGGGACAGGGGGCTGAAAAACTGTTTTTT. The full variable domain, completed using reference TRBV9 and TRBJ1-4, is DSGVTQTPKHLITATGQRVTLRCSPRSGDLSVYWYQQSLDQGLQFLIQYYNGEERAKGNILERFSAQQFPDLHSELNLSSLELGDSALYFCASSSRRGQGAEKLFFGSGTQLSVL.

The gene calls are TRBV5-4 and TRBJ2-6, with D perhaps TRBD2 (6 bases). CDR1 SGHNT and CDR2 YYREEE come from the germline V gene (reference sequence). Trimming took 3 bases from V and 2 from J, leaving 18 bases between them. The CDR3 spans 18 residues. CDR3 loop: CASSWPFSGEAGANVLTF. The CDR3 DNA reads as TGTGCCAGCAGCTGGCCCTTTTCGGGAGAGGCTGGGGCCAACGTCCTGACTTTC.

The chain is built from TRBV5-6 and TRBJ1-2; a weak D match, TRBD1 (5 bases). CDR3 length equals 14 residues. V lost 4 bases and J 7 bases, leaving 17 bases between the germline ends. Germline V gene lookup returns CDR1 SGHDT and CDR2 YYEEEE. The CDR3 DNA reads TGTGCCAGCAGCCTACCCCGGGGGACCACTGGCTACACCTTC. Encoded protein: CASSLPRGTTGYTF. The full variable domain, in which reference TRBV5-6 and TRBJ1-2 provide the parts outside the CDR3, is DAGVTQSPTHLIKTRGQQVTLRCSPKSGHDTVSWYQQALGQGPQFIFQYYEEEERQRGNFPDRFSGHQFPNYSSELNVNALLLGDSALYLCASSLPRGTTGYTFGSGTRLTVV.

The V gene is TRBV25-1, the J gene TRBJ2-7, with D unclear. CDR3 length: 12 amino acids. Germline CDR1 MGHDK, CDR2 SYGVNS. V was clipped by 4 bases and J by 3 bases, with 7 bases between them. The DNA of the CDR3 is TGTGCCAGCAGTGGCCAGGTCTACGAGCAGTACTTC. Translating it yields CASSGQVYEQYF.

The chain carries TRBV11-1 and TRBJ2-3, with TRBD2 matching over 11 bases. The CDR3 runs to 15 residues. After removal of 5 bases from V and 4 bases from J, the junction contained 5 bases not matched to a gene. In germline, CDR1 is SGHAT, CDR2 FQDESV (reference sequence). The CDR3 protein is CASSPRSGRADTQYF. CDR3 nucleotides: TGTGCCAGCAGCCCCCGTAGCGGGAGGGCAGATACGCAGTATTTT. The full variable domain, completed using reference TRBV11-1 and TRBJ2-3, is EAEVAQSPRYKITEKSQAVAFWCDPISGHATLYWYRQILGQGPELLVQFQDESVVDDSQLPKDRFSAERLKGVDSTLKIQPAELGDSAMYLCASSPRSGRADTQYFGPGTRLTVL.

This chain joins TRBV25-1 and TRBJ2-3, with 7 bases fitting TRBD1. Germline lookup yields CDR1 MGHDK and CDR2 SYGVNS. The CDR3 has 15 residues. V shed 4 bases, J shed 6 bases, and the junction held 10 bases outside the gene matches. The CDR3 protein is CASSAPNRGSDTQYF. The CDR3 DNA follows: TGTGCCAGCAGTGCCCCTAACAGGGGATCTGATACGCAGTATTTT. Supplemented by reference TRBV25-1 and TRBJ2-3, the full variable domain reads EADIYQTPRYLVIGTGKKITLECSQTMGHDKMYWYQQDPGMELHLIHYSYGVNSTEKGDLSSESTVSRIRTEHFPLTLESARPSHTSQYLCASSAPNRGSDTQYFGPGTRLTVL.

This chain joins TRBV5-4 and TRBJ2-2; D perhaps matches TRBD1 (5 bases). The V end lost 0 bases, the J end lost 1 base, and 7 bases lay between the germline ends. From germline, CDR1 is SGHNT and CDR2 YYREEE (reference sequence). The CDR3 length is 15 residues. CDR3 nucleotide sequence: TGTGCCAGCAGCTTGGGCACAGGGAACACCGGGGAGCTGTTTTTT. Amino acids: CASSLGTGNTGELFF.